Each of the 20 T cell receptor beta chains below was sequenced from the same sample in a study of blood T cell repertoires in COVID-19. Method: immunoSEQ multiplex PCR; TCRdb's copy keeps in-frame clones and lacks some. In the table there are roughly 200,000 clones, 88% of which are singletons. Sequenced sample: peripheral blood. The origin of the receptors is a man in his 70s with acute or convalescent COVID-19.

CDR3 sequence: CASSFGNRVTEAFF. As DNA, the CDR3 is TGCGCCAGCAGCTTTGGGAACAGGGTTACTGAAGCTTTCTTT. The chain uses TRBV5-1 and TRBJ1-1; tentatively, D is TRBD1 (6 bases). Germline V CDR1 and CDR2: SGHRS, YFSETQ. V was shortened by 2 bases and J by 5 bases, with 13 bases between the two germline ends. The CDR3 has 14 residues.

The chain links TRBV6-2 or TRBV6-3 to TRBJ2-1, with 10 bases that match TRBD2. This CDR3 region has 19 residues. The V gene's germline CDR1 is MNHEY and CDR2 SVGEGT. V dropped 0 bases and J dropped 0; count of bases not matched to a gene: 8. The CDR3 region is CASSYSVTSGLSSYNEQFF. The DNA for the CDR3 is TGTGCCAGCAGTTACTCCGTGACTAGCGGGCTGAGCTCCTACAATGAGCAGTTCTTC.

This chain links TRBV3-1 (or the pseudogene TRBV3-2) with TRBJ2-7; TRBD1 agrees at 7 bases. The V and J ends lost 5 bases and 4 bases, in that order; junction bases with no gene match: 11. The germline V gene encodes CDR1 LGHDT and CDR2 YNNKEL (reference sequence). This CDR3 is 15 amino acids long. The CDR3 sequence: CASSYRRDSVYEQYF. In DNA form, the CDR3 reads TGTGCCAGCAGCTACCGCCGGGACAGTGTATACGAGCAGTACTTC.

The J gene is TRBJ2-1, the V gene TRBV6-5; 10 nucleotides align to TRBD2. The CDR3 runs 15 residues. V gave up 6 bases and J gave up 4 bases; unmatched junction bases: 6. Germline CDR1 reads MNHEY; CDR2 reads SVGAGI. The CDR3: CASRGGSGRYNEQFF. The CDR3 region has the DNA TGTGCCAGCAGGGGTGGTAGCGGGAGGTACAATGAGCAGTTCTTC.

For the CDR3, the DNA is TGTGCCAGCAGTTCAGAGGGTTTTAGCAATCAGCCCCAGCATTTT. This encodes CASSSEGFSNQPQHF. This sequence joins TRBV6-5 and TRBJ1-5; D not certain. Germline V gene data show CDR1 as MNHEY and CDR2 as SVGAGI. The V and J ends lost 4 bases and 0 bases respectively, with 10 bases between them. The CDR3 has 15 residues.

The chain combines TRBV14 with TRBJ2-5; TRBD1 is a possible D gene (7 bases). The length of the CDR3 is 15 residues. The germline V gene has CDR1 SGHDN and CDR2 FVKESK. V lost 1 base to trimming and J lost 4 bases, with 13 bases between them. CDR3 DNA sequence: TGTGCCAGCAGCCAAGGGTCCAGGGGGGCAGAGACCCAGTACTTC. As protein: CASSQGSRGAETQYF. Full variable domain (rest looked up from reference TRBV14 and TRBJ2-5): EAGVTQFPSHSVIEKGQTVTLRCDPISGHDNLYWYRRVMGKEIKFLLHFVKESKQDESGMPNNRFLAERTGGTYSTLKVQPAELEDSGVYFCASSQGSRGAETQYFGPGTRLLVL.

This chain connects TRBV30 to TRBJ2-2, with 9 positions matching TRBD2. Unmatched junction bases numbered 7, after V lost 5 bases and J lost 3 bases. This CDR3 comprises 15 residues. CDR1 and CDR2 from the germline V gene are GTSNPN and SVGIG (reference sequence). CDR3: CAWASGNWDTGELFF. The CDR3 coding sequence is TGTGCCTGGGCTAGCGGGAATTGGGACACCGGGGAGCTGTTTTTT.

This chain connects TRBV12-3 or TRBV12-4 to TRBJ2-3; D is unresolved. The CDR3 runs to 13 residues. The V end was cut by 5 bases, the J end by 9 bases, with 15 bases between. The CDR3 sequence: CASSGPEYRTQYF. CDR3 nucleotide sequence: TGTGCCAGCAGTGGCCCGGAGTACCGGACGCAGTATTTT.

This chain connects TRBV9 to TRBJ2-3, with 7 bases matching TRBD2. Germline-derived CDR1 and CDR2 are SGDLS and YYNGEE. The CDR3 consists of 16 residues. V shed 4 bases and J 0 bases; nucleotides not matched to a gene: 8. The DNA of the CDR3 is TGTGCCAGCAGCCCTTATTGGGGGGGAAGCACAGATACGCAGTATTTT. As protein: CASSPYWGGSTDTQYF.

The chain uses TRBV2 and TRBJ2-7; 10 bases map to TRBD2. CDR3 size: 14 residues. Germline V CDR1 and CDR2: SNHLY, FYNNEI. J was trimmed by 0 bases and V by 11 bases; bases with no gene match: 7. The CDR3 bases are TGTGCCCGTTCTAGCGGGGGAAGCTCCTACGAGCAGTACTTC. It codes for CARSSGGSSYEQYF.

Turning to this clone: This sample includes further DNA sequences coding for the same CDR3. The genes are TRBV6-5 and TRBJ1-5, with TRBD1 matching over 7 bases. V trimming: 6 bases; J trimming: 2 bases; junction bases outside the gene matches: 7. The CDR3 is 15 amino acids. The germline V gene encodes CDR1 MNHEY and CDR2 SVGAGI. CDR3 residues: CASSRLGQGNQPQHF. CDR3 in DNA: TGTGCCAGCAGCCGACTCGGACAGGGCAATCAGCCCCAGCATTTT.

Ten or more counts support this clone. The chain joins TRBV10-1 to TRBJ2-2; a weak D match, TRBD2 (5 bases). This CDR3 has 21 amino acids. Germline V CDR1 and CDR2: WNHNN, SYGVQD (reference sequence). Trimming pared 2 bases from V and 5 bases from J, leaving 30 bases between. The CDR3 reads CASSEVSKWSDMDCLTGELFF. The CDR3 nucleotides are TGCGCCAGCAGTGAGGTATCGAAATGGTCAGATATGGACTGTTTGACCGGGGAGCTGTTTTTT.

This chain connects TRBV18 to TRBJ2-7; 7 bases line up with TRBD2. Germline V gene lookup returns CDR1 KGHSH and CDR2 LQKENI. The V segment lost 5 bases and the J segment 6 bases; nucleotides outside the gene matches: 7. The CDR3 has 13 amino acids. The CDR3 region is CASSSGLGREQYF. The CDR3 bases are TGTGCCAGCTCATCCGGACTAGGTCGCGAGCAGTACTTC.

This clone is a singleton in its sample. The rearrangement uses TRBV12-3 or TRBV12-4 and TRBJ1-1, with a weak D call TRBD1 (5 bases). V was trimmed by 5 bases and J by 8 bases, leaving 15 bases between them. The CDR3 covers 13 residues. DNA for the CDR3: TGTGCCAGCAGTCCCAGACAGTCATCCGAAGCTTTCTTT. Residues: CASSPRQSSEAFF.

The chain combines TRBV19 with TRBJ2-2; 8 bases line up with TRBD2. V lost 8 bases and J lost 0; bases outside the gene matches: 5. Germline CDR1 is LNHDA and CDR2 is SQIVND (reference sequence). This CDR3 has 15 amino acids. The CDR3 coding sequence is TGTGCCAGTCAACTAGCGGAGACGAACACCGGGGAGCTGTTTTTT. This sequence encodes CASQLAETNTGELFF.

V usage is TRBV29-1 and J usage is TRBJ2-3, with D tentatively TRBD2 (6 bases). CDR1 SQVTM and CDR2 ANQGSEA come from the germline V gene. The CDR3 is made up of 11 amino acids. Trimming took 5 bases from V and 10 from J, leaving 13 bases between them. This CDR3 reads CSVSTGEAQYF. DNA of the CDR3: TGCAGCGTTTCTACGGGAGAGGCGCAGTATTTT.

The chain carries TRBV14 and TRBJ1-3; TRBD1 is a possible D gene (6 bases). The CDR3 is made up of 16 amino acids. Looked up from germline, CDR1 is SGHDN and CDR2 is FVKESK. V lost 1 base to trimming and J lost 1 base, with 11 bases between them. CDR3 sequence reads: CASSQVLQGSGNTIYF. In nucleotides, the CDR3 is TGTGCCAGCAGCCAAGTCCTTCAGGGGTCTGGAAACACCATATATTTT.

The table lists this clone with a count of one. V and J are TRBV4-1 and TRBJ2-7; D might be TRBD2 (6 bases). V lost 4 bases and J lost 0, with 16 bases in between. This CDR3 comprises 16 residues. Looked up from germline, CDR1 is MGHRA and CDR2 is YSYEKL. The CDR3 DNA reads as TGCGCCAGCAGCCCGTCGATGGTAGCGGCCTCCTACGAGCAGTACTTC. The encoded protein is CASSPSMVAASYEQYF.

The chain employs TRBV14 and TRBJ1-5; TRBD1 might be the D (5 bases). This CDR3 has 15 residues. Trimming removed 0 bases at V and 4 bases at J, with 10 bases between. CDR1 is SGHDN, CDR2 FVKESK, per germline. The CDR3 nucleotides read TGTGCCAGCAGCCAAGATCTGGGGGGGAATCAGCCCCAGCATTTT. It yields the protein CASSQDLGGNQPQHF.

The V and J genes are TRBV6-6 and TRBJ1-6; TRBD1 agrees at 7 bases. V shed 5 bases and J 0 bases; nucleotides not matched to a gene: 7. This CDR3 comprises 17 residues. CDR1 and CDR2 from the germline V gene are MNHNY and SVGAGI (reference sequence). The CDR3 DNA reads TGTGCCAGCAGTCTGACAGGGAGAAGCTCCTATAATTCACCCCTCCACTTT. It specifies CASSLTGRSSYNSPLHF.